These 6 T cell receptor beta chains came from one sample sequenced in a study of blood T cell repertoires in COVID-19 (dated by TCRdb to the early 2020s). Library construction relied on the immunoSEQ multiplex PCR assay. TCRdb holds this immuneACCESS table with in-frame rearrangements only. Some clones are missing; in checked studies, unresolved V genes explain under half, and the rest has no known cause. The sample table shows over 85,000 clones, and around 87% are seen once. The leading ten clones occupy less than 20% of the sample. Specimen: peripheral blood. These receptors all come from a human donor in a cohort sampled during active COVID-19.

A single count supports this clone. CDR3 nucleotides: TGTGCCAGCAAACCGGGACTAGCTGATACGCAGTATTTT. It translates to CASKPGLADTQYF. The chain uses TRBV5-4 and TRBJ2-3, with TRBD2 matching 9 bases. J gave up 6 bases and V 6 bases, and 5 bases lay outside the gene matches. CDR1 is SGHNT and CDR2 is YYREEE in the germline V gene (reference sequence). CDR3 length equals 13 residues.

The rearrangement uses TRBV3-1 (or the pseudogene TRBV3-2) and TRBJ2-5; 7 nucleotides match TRBD1. The CDR3 covers 14 residues. Germline V gene data show CDR1 as LGHDT and CDR2 as YNNKEL (reference sequence). Trimming cost V 6 bases and J 5 bases; bases outside gene matches: 9. This CDR3 is CASSRTGLWETQYF. The CDR3 bases are TGTGCCAGCAGTAGGACAGGCCTTTGGGAGACCCAGTACTTC.

The chain uses TRBV10-3 and TRBJ2-7; D is possibly TRBD1 (5 bases). The CDR3 runs to 13 residues. With 6 bases removed from V and 3 bases from J, the gap between germline ends came to 12 bases. CDR1 is ENHRY and CDR2 is SYGVKD in the germline V gene. This CDR3 is CAISSRQGYEQYF. The DNA of the CDR3 is TGTGCCATCAGCTCACGGCAGGGCTACGAGCAGTACTTC.

This clone has a handful of counts. The chain joins TRBV2 to TRBJ1-5, with 11 bases lining up with TRBD1. The junction had 2 bases not matched to a gene; V was cut back by 6 bases and J by 4 bases. Germline CDR1 and CDR2: SNHLY and FYNNEI. The CDR3 has 14 residues. The CDR3 DNA sequence: TGTGCCAGCAGCGGGACAGGGGGAAATCAGCCCCAGCATTTT. Translated: CASSGTGGNQPQHF.

The V call is TRBV5-1, the J call TRBJ2-7; 7 nucleotides line up with TRBD2. There are 15 residues in the CDR3. Germline loops: CDR1 SGHRS, CDR2 YFSETQ. The ends lost 0 bases at V and 7 bases at J; junction bases unmatched: 10. The CDR3, as DNA: TGCGCCAGCAGCTTGGAGGCGGGGGTCCTTTGGGAGCAGTACTTC. Protein product: CASSLEAGVLWEQYF.

Remarks on this clone: One end of the junction fails to match germline, which may point to a read error. The chain is built from TRBV7-7 and TRBJ2-3; 11 bases match TRBD1. The CDR3 covers 16 residues. Germline CDR1 is SSHAT and CDR2 is FNYEAQ (reference sequence). The CDR3, as DNA: TGTGCTAGCAGCTTAGGGACAGGGGGTCGGACAGATACGCAGTATTTT. Translated: CASSLGTGGRTDTQYF.